What follows is one T cell receptor (beta chain) and its context. Assay used: immunoSEQ multiplex PCR; TCRdb lists only in-frame clones, some missing. Of about 1.1 million clones in the sample, around 82% were seen once. The data are from a study of shared clonotypes between healthy human individuals. Germline values: CDR1 SNHLY, CDR2 FYNNEI. Trimming cost V 3 bases and J 4 bases, with 15 bases left between them. This CDR3 has 16 residues. Sequencing used memory CD4+ T cells from PBMCs. This sample's subset: CD45RA-negative fraction. The chain couples TRBV2 to TRBJ2-2, with D uncertain. The source of this sequence is a man between 18 and 29 years old in good health. Some clones in this sample may be carry-over from other donors' samples. CDR3 coding DNA: TGTGCCAGCAGTGAGAACGATCCTCGGGCCACCGGGGAGCTGTTTTTT. It encodes CASSENDPRATGELFF.